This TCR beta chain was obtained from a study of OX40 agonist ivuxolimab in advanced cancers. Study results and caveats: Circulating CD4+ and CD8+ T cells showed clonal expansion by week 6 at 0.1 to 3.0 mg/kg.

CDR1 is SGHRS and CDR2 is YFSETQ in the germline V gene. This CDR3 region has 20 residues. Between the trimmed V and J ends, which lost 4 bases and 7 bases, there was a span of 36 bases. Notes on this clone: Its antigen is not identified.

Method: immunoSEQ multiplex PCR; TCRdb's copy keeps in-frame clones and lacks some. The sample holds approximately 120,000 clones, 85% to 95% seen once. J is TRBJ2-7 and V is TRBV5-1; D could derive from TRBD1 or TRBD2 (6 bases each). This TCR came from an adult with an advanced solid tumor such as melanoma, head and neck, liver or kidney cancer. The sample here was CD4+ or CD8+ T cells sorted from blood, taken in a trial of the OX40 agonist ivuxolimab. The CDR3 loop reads CASSHYLPEGSTGRELEQYF. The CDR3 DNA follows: TGCGCCAGCAGCCATTATCTCCCCGAGGGGTCGACAGGCCGGGAGTTGGAGCAGTACTTC.